Detailed here is one T cell receptor (beta chain). Which antigen it targets is not known. Per-base quality was not reported, and no clone a single base away is much larger than it. Ficoll-Paque density gradient centrifugation was used to isolate PBMCs. This record belongs to a study of T-cell memory formation after mild COVID-19 (dated by TCRdb to about 2021). Looking at the study overall: TCR sequence clusters from the two donors were largely donor specific. The cohort comprised two young, previously healthy adult volunteers, one female and one male. T-cell clones expanding and contracting after mild COVID-19 in two donors were tracked by longitudinal TCRalpha and TCRbeta repertoire sequencing.

The study at large found these results: The detection of some responding clones in pre-infection memory suggests that pre-existing cross-reactive memory T cells joined the SARS-CoV-2 response. Whether the second-wave clones peaking on day 37 were SARS-CoV-2 specific was not confirmed. Clones contracting from day 15 to 85 had balanced CD4/CD8 phenotypes, while a second wave expanding from day 15 to 37 was biased towards CD4+. Contracting CD4+ clones appeared mostly in the CM and EM memory subsets, whereas CD8+ clones were enriched in EMRA. Only a couple of mild cases were covered in the study, and larger cohorts including severe cases with pre-infection samples were considered necessary.

Sequencer: Illumina NovaSeq 6000. TCRalpha and TCRbeta cDNA libraries were constructed by 5'RACE with constant-segment primers, with sample barcodes and unique molecular identifiers being introduced. RNA was extracted from every sample with Trizol reagent. Library amplification was performed in two PCR steps, and a second sample barcode and Illumina TruSeq adapters were introduced in the second step. Libraries were sequenced on an Illumina NovaSeq with 2 x 150 bp paired-end reads. Per the authors' processing: Demultiplexing of reads and collapsing into UMI-guided consensus sequences were performed with migec v1.2.7. Using mixcr v2.1.11, UMI consensuses were aligned to TRA and TRB V and J templates and then assembled into clonotypes. A clonotype was counted as expanded or contracted only when both edgeR and NoisET called the clonotype significant, with the noise models trained on biological replicates. For edgeR calls, the cutoffs were a false discovery rate-adjusted p below 0.01 and a log2 fold-change threshold of 1. As an exploratory analysis of dynamics, max-normalized trajectories of the 1000 most abundant clonotypes were examined with PCA combined with hierarchical clustering. Each responding clone was given a CD4 or CD8 phenotype based on the CD4+ and CD8+ repertoires, which had been sequenced separately. TCRdb reanalyzed the raw reads on its own, using fastp at Q25 for trimming and MiXCR for clone calling, and kept in-frame beta chains. For every CDR3 protein sequence, its rows merge into one entry that carries the most common genes and DNA. TCRdb, rather than the study authors, made the V and J calls. Across this sample there are 120,000 to 150,000 distinct CDR3 sequences, with about 6.1% seen only once. Under 2.5% of the sample goes to the ten largest clones.

This TCR was sampled from an adult woman who had mild COVID-19 (a few samples of this study predate the infection). The sample titles of this study are shuffled in the database, so cell type and time point are left out; the donor was told from shared clones. Specimen: PBMCs or a T cell subset sorted from them (not recorded which).

The DNA sequence reads TGTGCCAGCAGCGATTTGAGGAGCACAGATACGCAGTATTTT. Its coded protein is CASSDLRSTDTQYF. The chain is made from TRBV2 and TRBJ2-3; the D gene is not confidently resolved. V gives up 6 bases and J gives up 0 bases, and the segment between their germline ends measures 10 bases. Including cysteine and phenylalanine, the CDR3 has 14 amino acids. Just CDR3 DNA is preserved here, 42 bases in frame from base 1. CDR1 SNHLY and CDR2 FYNNEI are derived from the germline V gene. Where the CDR3 stops, the reference TRBV2 and TRBJ2-3 genes take over; the full variable domain is EPEVTQTPSHQVTQMGQEVILRCVPISNHLYFYWYRQILGQKVEFLVSFYNNEISEKSEIFDDQFSVERPDGSNFTLKIRSTKLEDSAMYFCASSDLRSTDTQYFGPGTRLTVL.